The next 6 T cell receptor beta chains were all read from a single sample in a study of blood T cell repertoires in COVID-19. The table came from immunoSEQ multiplex PCR; TCRdb's copy has only in-frame clones and leaves some out. Of about 120,000 clones in the sample, approximately 87% were seen once. Material for sequencing was peripheral blood. The receptors come from a woman between 65 and 79 years old with acute or convalescent COVID-19.

The chain joins TRBV24-1 to TRBJ1-3; TRBD1 aligns across 7 bases. Per germline, CDR1 KGHDR and CDR2 SFDVKD. Unmatched junction bases numbered 13, after V lost 5 bases and J lost 4 bases. This CDR3 region has 17 residues. DNA of the CDR3: TGTGCCACCAGTGCCACCGTCGAGGGGGCTTCGGGAAACACCATATATTTT. Amino acids: CATSATVEGASGNTIYF.

The genes are TRBV2 and TRBJ1-1; D may be TRBD1 (5 bases). There are 15 residues in the CDR3. Germline-derived CDR1 and CDR2 are SNHLY and FYNNEI. Deletions cut 6 bases from V and 0 bases from J, with 14 bases between. CDR3 region: CASRSGARLNTEAFF. CDR3 nucleotides: TGTGCCAGCAGAAGTGGGGCCCGGTTGAACACTGAAGCTTTCTTT. The full variable domain, with the rest looked up from reference TRBV2 and TRBJ1-1, is EPEVTQTPSHQVTQMGQEVILRCVPISNHLYFYWYRQILGQKVEFLVSFYNNEISEKSEIFDDQFSVERPDGSNFTLKIRSTKLEDSAMYFCASRSGARLNTEAFFGQGTRLTVV.

V and J are TRBV5-1 and TRBJ2-2, with D possibly being TRBD1 (5 bases). CDR3 length: 15 amino acids. Germline loops: CDR1 SGHRS, CDR2 YFSETQ. Trimming took 0 bases from V and 5 from J, leaving 11 bases between them. In DNA, the CDR3 is TGCGCCAGCAGCTTGGGCCAGGGTGGAACCGGGGAGCTGTTTTTT. This gives the protein CASSLGQGGTGELFF.

V is TRBV6-5 and J is TRBJ2-2, with 7 bases fitting TRBD2. In germline, CDR1 is MNHEY, CDR2 SVGAGI. The junction had 3 bases not matched to a gene; V was cut back by 7 bases and J by 1 base. CDR3 length: 14 residues. CDR3 nucleotide sequence: TGTGCCAGCACTAGCGGATTGAACACCGGGGAGCTGTTTTTT. This encodes CASTSGLNTGELFF.

The genes are TRBV28 and TRBJ2-1; D is possibly TRBD1 (6 bases). The CDR3 totals 12 residues. Trimming removed 6 bases at V and 8 bases at J, with 11 bases between. The germline gives CDR1 MDHEN, CDR2 SYDVKM. CDR3 residues: CASRAGVHEQFF. The DNA of the CDR3 is TGTGCCAGCAGAGCAGGGGTACATGAGCAGTTCTTC.

CDR3 region: CASSTERGGWYF. The CDR3 region has the DNA TGTGCCAGTAGTACAGAGCGGGGGGGCTGGTACTTC. This chain connects TRBV19 to TRBJ2-7; TRBD2 aligns across 10 bases. Germline V gene data show CDR1 as LNHDA and CDR2 as SQIVND (reference sequence). V shed 4 bases and J 12 bases; nucleotides not matched to a gene: 6. This CDR3 is built from 12 residues.